A selection of T cell receptor beta chains follows, all from one sample in a study of cytomegalovirus exposure and HLA in healthy donors. Profiling relied on immunoSEQ multiplex PCR, and the TCRdb table lists in-frame clones only, not all of them. This table holds tens of thousands of clones, around nine tenths found once. Sequencing was carried out using PBMCs. The receptors stem from a woman younger than 35 in good health and CMV-seronegative. CDR3s include the opening cysteine and the closing phenylalanine or tryptophan. The listing skips clone size in some rows; elsewhere it reads once, few, many or a size class.

v_gene	abundance	j_gene	CDR3aa
TRBV14	-	TRBJ2-5	CASSQRQGETQYF
TRBV2	once	TRBJ1-2	CASSVVEGKYGYTF
TRBV30	-	TRBJ2-3	CAWSVAGAHPSTDTQYF
TRBV9	once	TRBJ1-2	CASSPRSSSSILYGYTF
TRBV29-1	-	TRBJ2-1	CSVAPHRKLALTNNEQFF
TRBV19	-	TRBJ2-2	CASTDGVQVSRSTGELFF
TRBV7-9	-	TRBJ1-1	CSSAGDWTEAFF
TRBV12-5	few	TRBJ2-3	CASGGAGVSDTQYF
TRBV11-3	-	TRBJ2-5	CASSLVAGSETQYF
TRBV14	once	TRBJ2-5	CASSYQGGRPQETQYF
TRBV4-3	-	TRBJ2-4	CASSQEFGPGQGLAKNIQYF
TRBV7-2	-	TRBJ2-7	CASSLKYRLLEQYF
TRBV21-1	-	TRBJ2-7	CASSKAETGRASGNSEQYF
TRBV7-9	-	TRBJ2-3	CASSLGLRNTDTQYF
TRBV21-1	-	TRBJ2-3	CASSRRDRGLAVSTDTQYF
TRBV11-3	few	TRBJ2-5	CASSKGLAGPYQETQYF
TRBV11-2	-	TRBJ2-3	CASSLTDTQYF
TRBV27	-	TRBJ2-7	CASSFRSAPYSYEQYF
TRBV14	-	TRBJ1-1	CASSLVWNTEAFF
TRBV19	once	TRBJ2-7	CASSAGGLAGEEEQYF
TRBV27	-	TRBJ1-1	CASSPRQLNTEAFF
TRBV7-3	-	TRBJ2-2	CASSLGTSSGELFF
TRBV6-5	-	TRBJ1-1	CASSYSIVNTEAFF
TRBV5-4	-	TRBJ2-7	CASSLGGTAMYEQYF
TRBV9	-	TRBJ2-7	CASSSGRTWDTYEQYF
TRBV6-1	-	TRBJ1-2	CASSVARGQVGYTF
TRBV10-2	-	TRBJ2-7	CASNVGLAGTYEQYF
TRBV7-3	-	TRBJ2-3	CASSPGLAGTTDTQYF
TRBV7-9	-	TRBJ1-1	CASSLRGGRDEAFF
TRBV28	-	TRBJ2-5	CARSERDETQYF
TRBV6-1	-	TRBJ2-3	CASSEVGGPPGDTQYF
TRBV28	-	TRBJ2-3	CASSLGAGGHTDTQYF
TRBV11-2	-	TRBJ1-5	CASSLGGQGNQPQHF
TRBV2	-	TRBJ1-2	CASSEGGRGNYGYTF
TRBV6-1	-	TRBJ2-1	CASSEAWSMEQFF
TRBV5-1	-	TRBJ2-7	CASSVKQGVEQYF
TRBV7-9	-	TRBJ2-2	CASTLTGELFF
TRBV4-3	-	TRBJ1-4	CASSLWDRDNEKLFF
TRBV30	-	TRBJ1-2	CASLEGPGQGFYGYTF
TRBV28	few	TRBJ1-5	CASSKTGLKPQHF
TRBV30	-	TRBJ2-7	CAWSVGANPTYEQYF
TRBV18	-	TRBJ2-2	CASSPLVTSGKTAGELFF
TRBV7-2	-	TRBJ1-4	CASSLDDGRGLEKLFF
TRBV7-2	few	TRBJ2-1	CASSVSGTLYNEQFF
TRBV28	few	TRBJ1-1	CASTVDTEAFF
TRBV10-2	-	TRBJ2-1	CASSERASGTNEQFF